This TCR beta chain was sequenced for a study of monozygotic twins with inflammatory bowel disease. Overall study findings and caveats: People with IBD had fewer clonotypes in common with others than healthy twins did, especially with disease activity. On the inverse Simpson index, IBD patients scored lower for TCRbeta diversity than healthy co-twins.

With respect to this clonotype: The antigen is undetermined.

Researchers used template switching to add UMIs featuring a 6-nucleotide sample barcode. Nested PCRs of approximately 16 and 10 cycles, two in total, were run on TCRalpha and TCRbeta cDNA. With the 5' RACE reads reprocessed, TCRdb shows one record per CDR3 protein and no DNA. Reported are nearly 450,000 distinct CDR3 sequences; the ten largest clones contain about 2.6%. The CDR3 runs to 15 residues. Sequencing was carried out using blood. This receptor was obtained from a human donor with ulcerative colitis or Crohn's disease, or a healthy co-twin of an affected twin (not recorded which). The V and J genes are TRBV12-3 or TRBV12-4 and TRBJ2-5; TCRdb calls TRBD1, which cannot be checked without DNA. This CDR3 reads CASSLHRTGQETQYF.